Given below is one T cell receptor beta chain in context. Its specific antigen is unknown. Nothing much larger sits one base from this clone, and base qualities are not available. The hyperthyroidism patients were between 18 and 65 years old and newly diagnosed, with a disease duration of less than 2 months. Patients with uncontrolled infections, other autoimmune diseases, pregnancy or lactation were excluded. Diagnoses were established on the basis of clinical symptoms, serum thyroxine and TRAb, thyroid ultrasound, and orbital computed tomography. Blood from progressor patients was collected at the time of first diagnosis with hyperthyroidism, before any ophthalmopathy symptoms had appeared. Ficoll-Paque density gradient centrifugation was used to isolate PBMCs from around 9.1 ml of fresh peripheral blood. Patients classed as progressors first received a Graves' hyperthyroidism diagnosis and then went on to develop ophthalmopathy during follow-up. Total RNA was extracted using Trizol reagent, and RNA quality was assessed on an Agilent 2100 Bioanalyzer.

Amplification of TCR beta CDR3 regions was carried out from RNA transcripts. A first-round RT-PCR of the TCR CDR3 used the HTBI primer set with the Qiagen OneStep RT-PCR kit. Libraries were constructed in a second round of multiplex PCR, after which size selection and purification were performed. The libraries were sequenced on an Illumina HiSeq2000 using paired-end 100 bp reads. The authors' analysis ran thus. SOAPnuke was used to process the raw data, throwing out any read that contained adapters or uncalled bases, had a mean Phred below 15, or lacked an exact constant-primer or identifier match. COPE v1.2.5 was used to merge high-quality paired reads, and clonotypes were defined as unique nucleotide sequences. MiTCR v1.1 was used to align clonotypes to the IMGT TRBV, TRBD and TRBJ reference segments. Analysis was restricted to V-J combinations with a frequency above 0.0001, which covered about 99% of repertoires. A TCS score was defined as the ratio between F50 (clonal expansion) and ExV (chaos), using BLOSUM62-based TCRdist between CDR3 peptides within each V-J. Welch's t-statistics and random forest reduced roughly 530 V-J features to about 13, which were used in a naive Bayes classifier (R e1071). TCRdb reran the public reads through fastp at Q25 and MiXCR, keeping productive beta chains. All rows with the same CDR3 protein become a single entry with the most common DNA and genes. These V and J calls originate from TCRdb's pipeline instead of the authors' own analysis. The sample table records 300,000 to 450,000 distinct CDR3 sequences; roughly 13% of these occur just once. The ten top clones hold less than 25% of the sample.

V is pruned by 4 bases and J by 0 bases, leaving 11 bases of the junction without a gene match. The germline V gene supplies CDR1 MNHNS and CDR2 SASEGT. From the cysteine up to the phenylalanine, the CDR3 has a length of 19 residues. Only CDR3 DNA remains: 57 bases, in frame from the first base. This specimen belongs to a study of T cells in Graves' hyperthyroidism and ophthalmopathy (dated by TCRdb to the late 2010s). With regard to the full study: Peripheral blood samples were taken at initial diagnosis, before any treatment was given. TCR Vbeta CDR3 sequencing of 130 to 150 peripheral blood samples (over 40 ophthalmopathy, under 80 hyperthyroidism and some 17 progressor patients) is reported in the paper. Following sampling, methimazole starting at 30 mg daily was given to hyperthyroidism patients, and high-dose intravenous methylprednisolone was given to ophthalmopathy patients. A discovery cohort of about 96 patients, approximately 45 with Graves' ophthalmopathy and 57 with stable Graves' hyperthyroidism, was used to find distinguishing TCR V-J signatures. The roughly 91 discovery patients were randomly split 7:3 into training and test sets. Whether ophthalmopathy could be predicted prospectively was tested in an independent validation cohort made up of approximately 19 hyperthyroidism patients plus 17 patients who later progressed to ophthalmopathy. In addition, the study compared T-cell repertoires in thyroid tissue and in blood from five or six Graves' hyperthyroidism patients. Results and caveats for the whole study, not just this receptor: No statistical method was used to set the sample size in advance, and investigators knew the group allocation. During validation, the model predicted progression to ophthalmopathy a median of around 7 months ahead of onset, with approximately 70% sensitivity and roughly 75% specificity. A 13 V-J signature model separated ophthalmopathy from stable hyperthyroidism, with roughly 88% sensitivity and 81% to 83% specificity in cross-validation and 80%/75% in testing. Most expanded thyroid clonotypes (frequency above 0.001) were also detected in blood, a finding suggesting that blood repertoires may reflect thyroid immune responses.

This chain joins TRBV6-1 to TRBJ2-7, and 14 bases in between align with TRBD2. The sequencing input was blood. The clonotype originates from a man aged 30 to 45 with Graves' hyperthyroidism that later progressed to Graves' ophthalmopathy. The bases read TGTGCCAGCAGTGGCCAGCGGGGACTAGCGGGGGAAAGCTCCTACGAGCAGTACTTC. Its product reads: CASSGQRGLAGESSYEQYF.